The 30 T cell receptor beta chains given below trace back to one sample, sequenced in a study of blood T cell repertoires in COVID-19. The protocol was immunoSEQ multiplex PCR, while the TCRdb copy is restricted to in-frame clones and leaves out a portion. The top ten clones hold 5.5% to 6.5% of a sample with roughly 240,000 clones, 86% of them seen once. The sample comprised peripheral blood. These receptors were collected from an elderly woman with COVID-19, enrolled during active disease.

The chain couples TRBV10-3 to TRBJ2-2, with unresolved D. Trimming shortened V by 4 bases and J by 5 bases, and 17 bases separated the two germline ends. CDR3 size: 16 residues. Germline V gene sequence: CDR1 ENHRY, CDR2 SYGVKD. The CDR3 region is CAISASPVTTTGELFF. CDR3 nucleotides: TGTGCCATCAGTGCATCCCCGGTAACTACGACCGGGGAGCTGTTTTTT.

This clone was seen a few times. The chain uses TRBV19 and TRBJ2-2; D might be TRBD2 (6 bases). This CDR3 comprises 15 residues. The germline gives CDR1 LNHDA, CDR2 SQIVND (reference sequence). With 3 bases removed from V and 8 bases from J, the gap between germline ends came to 16 bases. The CDR3 DNA reads as TGTGCCAGTAGTATTGGAGGGGTCCCTTCAGGGGAGCTGTTTTTT. Protein: CASSIGGVPSGELFF.

The chain employs TRBV6-5 and TRBJ1-1; 9 positions agree with TRBD1. The CDR3 length is 15 residues. With 9 bases clipped from V and 1 base from J, the junction kept 9 bases outside the gene matches. Looked up from germline, CDR1 is MNHEY and CDR2 is SVGAGI. Here the CDR3 DNA reads TGTGCCAGTAGGGGACAGGGTCAACGGAACACTGAAGCTTTCTTT. Amino acids: CASRGQGQRNTEAFF.

The chain combines TRBV3-1 (or the pseudogene TRBV3-2) with TRBJ1-3, with 7 positions matching TRBD1. The CDR3 contains 15 residues. J was trimmed by 4 bases and V by 3 bases; bases with no gene match: 6. Germline values: CDR1 LGHDT, CDR2 YNNKEL (reference sequence). The CDR3 is CASSQQGDRGNTIYF. CDR3 nucleotides: TGTGCCAGCAGCCAGCAGGGGGATCGAGGAAACACCATATATTTT.

The rearrangement links TRBV6-6 to TRBJ2-7, with unresolved D. Germline V gene lookup returns CDR1 MNHNY and CDR2 SVGAGI (reference sequence). CDR3 length: 14 residues. The V end lost 0 bases, the J end lost 1 base, and 7 bases lay between the germline ends. As DNA, the CDR3 is TGTGCCAGCAGTTACTCGTCAGGATCCTACGAGCAGTACTTC. Translation gives CASSYSSGSYEQYF.

This clone appeared a single time. This chain links TRBV30 with TRBJ1-3; 9 positions match TRBD1. Germline V gene lookup returns CDR1 GTSNPN and CDR2 SVGIG (reference sequence). J gave up 3 bases and V 1 base, and 4 bases lay outside the gene matches. CDR3 length: 15 residues. CDR3 region: CAWSGNRGLGNTIYF. The CDR3 DNA reads TGTGCCTGGAGTGGGAACAGGGGGCTTGGAAACACCATATATTTT.

The V and J genes are TRBV11-1 and TRBJ2-7; 9 bases map to TRBD1. Trimming removed 2 bases from V and 6 bases from J; junction bases left unmatched: 5. Per germline, CDR1 SGHAT and CDR2 FQDESV (reference sequence). The CDR3 loop spans 14 amino acids. CDR3: CASSLMGQGTEQYF. The CDR3 DNA reads TGTGCCAGCAGCTTAATGGGACAGGGAACCGAGCAGTACTTC.

The V gene is TRBV10-3, the J gene TRBJ2-6; a weak D match, TRBD1 (6 bases). Germline loops: CDR1 ENHRY, CDR2 SYGVKD. The V and J ends lost 6 bases and 0 bases respectively, with 15 bases between them. This CDR3 has 17 residues. The chain's CDR3 is CAISQGITSSGANVLTF. DNA of the CDR3: TGTGCCATCAGCCAGGGGATAACCTCCTCTGGGGCCAACGTCCTGACTTTC.

With respect to this clone: Other DNA sequences in this specimen translate into the identical CDR3. This rearrangement joins TRBV10-3 to TRBJ2-5, with 15 bases matching TRBD2. Germline CDR1 reads ENHRY; CDR2 reads SYGVKD. The ends lost 6 bases at V and 2 bases at J; junction bases unmatched: 4. The CDR3 length is 16 residues. DNA of the CDR3: TGTGCCATCAGCTCGGGACTAGCGGGGGGACAAGAGACCCAGTACTTC. As protein: CAISSGLAGGQETQYF.

The J gene is TRBJ1-1, the V gene TRBV10-3, with D unresolved. The V gene's germline CDR1 is ENHRY and CDR2 SYGVKD. Trimming stripped 3 bases from V and 5 bases from J, with 10 bases between. CDR3 length: 13 amino acids. For the CDR3, the DNA is TGTGCCATCAGTGATAGATCGGGTACTGAAGCTTTCTTT. Translating it yields CAISDRSGTEAFF.

The rearrangement links TRBV27 to TRBJ1-1; D is undetermined. The V end was cut by 2 bases, the J end by 4 bases, with 14 bases between. The CDR3 contains 15 residues. The V gene's germline CDR1 is MNHEY and CDR2 SMNVEV (reference sequence). The CDR3 loop reads CASSLTPGPGTEAFF. In DNA form, the CDR3 reads TGTGCCAGCAGTTTAACGCCGGGTCCGGGCACTGAAGCTTTCTTT.

This clone has a single count. The V and J genes are TRBV6-4 and TRBJ2-3; TRBD1 aligns across 9 bases. Germline V gene data show CDR1 as MRHNA and CDR2 as SNTAGT. The J segment lost 2 bases and the V segment lost 6 bases, leaving 3 bases of the junction unmatched. This CDR3 has 14 residues. Here the CDR3 reads CASSLQGATDTQYF. CDR3 nucleotides: TGTGCCAGCAGCCTACAGGGGGCCACAGATACGCAGTATTTT.

J is TRBJ1-6 and V is TRBV10-3; TRBD1 aligns across 7 bases. After removal of 4 bases from V and 5 bases from J, the junction contained 2 bases not matched to a gene. Per germline, CDR1 ENHRY and CDR2 SYGVKD. This CDR3 has 14 amino acids. CDR3: CAISAGQNNSPLHF. Written as DNA, the CDR3 is TGTGCCATCAGTGCGGGACAGAATAATTCACCCCTCCACTTT.

This clone appeared once. This chain links TRBV19 with TRBJ2-5; 10 bases map to TRBD1. The CDR3 has 17 residues. Losses at the gene ends were 1 base for V and 5 bases for J; bases not matched to a gene: 10. Per germline, CDR1 LNHDA and CDR2 SQIVND (reference sequence). The CDR3 loop is CASSIGWGQGYGETQYF. In DNA form, the CDR3 reads TGTGCCAGTAGTATAGGTTGGGGACAGGGGTATGGGGAGACCCAGTACTTC. The full variable domain, rest sourced from reference TRBV19 and TRBJ2-5, is DGGITQSPKYLFRKEGQNVTLSCEQNLNHDAMYWYRQDPGQGLRLIYYSQIVNDFQKGDIAEGYSVSREKKESFPLTVTSAQKNPTAFYLCASSIGWGQGYGETQYFGPGTRLLVL.

The chain joins TRBV6-2 or TRBV6-3 to TRBJ1-2, with D perhaps matching TRBD1 (6 bases). In germline, CDR1 is MNHEY, CDR2 SVGEGT. V lost 5 bases and J 8 bases, leaving 18 bases between the germline ends. This CDR3 comprises 14 residues. CDR3 coding DNA: TGTGCCAGCAGTGGTCAACAGGGATCGGGAGGCTACACCTTC. Protein sequence: CASSGQQGSGGYTF.

This chain connects TRBV28 to TRBJ2-2; D is ambiguous. The CDR3 length is 14 residues. Germline V CDR1 and CDR2: MDHEN, SYDVKM. Trimming took 7 bases from V and 4 from J, leaving 13 bases between them. The CDR3 reads CASKIRQLTGELFF. The CDR3 DNA sequence: TGTGCCAGCAAGATCAGACAACTCACCGGGGAGCTGTTTTTT.

The gene calls are TRBV28 and TRBJ2-7; D call uncertain. CDR1 is MDHEN and CDR2 is SYDVKM in the germline V gene. V was pared by 6 bases and J by 0 bases, with 15 bases between. This CDR3 has 15 residues. As DNA, the CDR3 is TGTGCCAGCAGCTCAGGAAGTTTGAACTCCTACGAGCAGTACGTC. Protein: CASSSGSLNSYEQYV.

The V and J genes are TRBV28 and TRBJ2-2; unclear D gene. Trimming removed 3 bases at V and 4 bases at J, with 9 bases between. The CDR3 extends over 14 amino acids. Germline V gene lookup returns CDR1 MDHEN and CDR2 SYDVKM. CDR3 sequence reads: CASSFAPSTGELFF. CDR3 DNA sequence: TGTGCCAGCAGTTTTGCCCCCAGCACCGGGGAGCTGTTTTTT.

The chain combines TRBV19 with TRBJ1-5, with TRBD1 as a possible D gene (6 bases). V was trimmed by 6 bases and J by 3 bases, leaving 12 bases between them. Germline values: CDR1 LNHDA, CDR2 SQIVND (reference sequence). The CDR3 is 14 residues long. The CDR3 DNA reads TGTGCCAGTAGAGCAGACAGGATCAATCAGCCCCAGCATTTT. Its translation: CASRADRINQPQHF.

The gene calls are TRBV19 and TRBJ1-2, with D unclear. Per the germline V gene, CDR1 is LNHDA and CDR2 is SQIVND (reference sequence). V lost 4 bases to trimming and J lost 5 bases, with 11 bases between them. The CDR3 totals 13 residues. The CDR3 DNA reads TGTGCCAGTAGTAAGCGGACTGATTATGGCTACACCTTC. This sequence encodes CASSKRTDYGYTF.

V and J are TRBV14 and TRBJ2-3; 7 bases map to TRBD2. This CDR3 is built from 14 residues. Germline-derived CDR1 and CDR2 are SGHDN and FVKESK. J was trimmed by 1 base and V by 9 bases; bases with no gene match: 7. CDR3 DNA sequence: TGTGCCAGTGGGGGGGGAAGAGGCACAGATACGCAGTATTTT. Translation gives CASGGGRGTDTQYF.

The count of this clone is one. The gene calls are TRBV2 and TRBJ2-2; D remains unclear. There are 14 residues in the CDR3. Germline V CDR1 and CDR2: SNHLY, FYNNEI. Trimming shortened V by 6 bases and J by 1 base, and 9 bases separated the two germline ends. The CDR3 protein is CASSPQKNTGELFF. CDR3 sequence (DNA): TGTGCCAGCAGCCCACAAAAGAACACCGGGGAGCTGTTTTTT.

This chain links TRBV18 with TRBJ1-2; no definite D call. Germline values: CDR1 KGHSH, CDR2 LQKENI. This CDR3 has 14 amino acids. Trimming left V 3 bases short and J 6 bases short, with 14 bases between. The DNA of the CDR3 is TGTGCCAGCTCACCCCCAGACAAGTTGGATGGCTACACCTTC. Its translation: CASSPPDKLDGYTF. The entire variable domain, with the rest obtained from reference TRBV18 and TRBJ1-2, is as follows: NAGVMQNPRHLVRRRGQEARLRCSPMKGHSHVYWYRQLPEEGLKFMVYLQKENIIDESGMPKERFSAEFPKEGPSILRIQQVVRGDSAAYFCASSPPDKLDGYTFGSGTRLTVV.

The V and J genes are TRBV5-4 and TRBJ2-2; 12 nucleotides match TRBD1. Per the germline V gene, CDR1 is SGHNT and CDR2 is YYREEE (reference sequence). The CDR3 covers 17 residues. Trimming removed 5 bases from V and 7 bases from J; junction bases left unmatched: 12. This chain's CDR3 is CASRKTSGTGGSGELFF. The DNA for the CDR3 is TGTGCCAGCAGGAAGACTTCCGGGACAGGGGGCAGCGGGGAGCTGTTTTTT.

The chain links TRBV27 to TRBJ1-1; D is uncertain. Germline CDR1 reads MNHEY; CDR2 reads SMNVEV (reference sequence). Trimming took 1 base from V and 8 from J, leaving 11 bases between them. The CDR3 sequence is 13 residues long. In DNA form, the CDR3 reads TGTGCCAGCAGTTTATTATCCTCCGCGGAAGCTTTCTTT. Its protein product is CASSLLSSAEAFF.

J is TRBJ1-5 and V is TRBV6-1, with D tentatively TRBD1 (6 bases). Germline lookup yields CDR1 MNHNS and CDR2 SASEGT. The germline V and J ends were trimmed by 1 base and 4 bases, with 11 bases remaining between them. The CDR3 loop spans 15 amino acids. The DNA for the CDR3 is TGTGCCAGCAGTGAAGGCTGGACAGCTAATCAGCCCCAGCATTTT. Translated, it gives CASSEGWTANQPQHF.

The chain joins TRBV19 to TRBJ1-1; possible D gene TRBD1, 6 bases. CDR3 size: 13 residues. V was shortened by 2 bases and J by 6 bases, with 10 bases between the two germline ends. CDR1 is LNHDA and CDR2 is SQIVND in the germline V gene (reference sequence). CDR3: CASSIQGKSEAFF. The DNA for the CDR3 is TGTGCCAGTAGTATACAGGGGAAGTCTGAAGCTTTCTTT.

CDR3 sequence: CASSVATGQGQETQYF. As DNA, the CDR3 is TGTGCCAGCAGCGTAGCAACGGGACAGGGGCAAGAGACCCAGTACTTC. The V call is TRBV9, the J call TRBJ2-5; TRBD1 agrees at 10 bases. CDR3 length equals 16 residues. With V trimmed by 0 bases and J by 2 bases, 4 bases remained unmatched. The germline CDR1 and CDR2 sequences are SGDLS and YYNGEE. Full variable domain (rest looked up from reference TRBV9 and TRBJ2-5): DSGVTQTPKHLITATGQRVTLRCSPRSGDLSVYWYQQSLDQGLQFLIQYYNGEERAKGNILERFSAQQFPDLHSELNLSSLELGDSALYFCASSVATGQGQETQYFGPGTRLLVL.

V gene TRBV28 combines with J gene TRBJ1-1; perhaps TRBD1 as D (6 bases). The V and J ends lost 5 bases and 1 base respectively, with 11 bases between them. The CDR3 spans 14 residues. CDR1 MDHEN and CDR2 SYDVKM come from the germline V gene. The CDR3 DNA follows: TGTGCCAGCAGTACCCAAGGGGGGAACACTGAAGCTTTCTTT. Its protein product is CASSTQGGNTEAFF.

The rearrangement links TRBV6-5 to TRBJ2-7; tentatively, D is TRBD2 (5 bases). The CDR3 spans 12 residues. The germline V gene encodes CDR1 MNHEY and CDR2 SVGAGI. The V gene lost 7 bases and the J gene lost 4 bases, with 11 bases spanning the gap. The CDR3 DNA reads TGTGCCAGCACCGCCGGGGTATACGAGCAGTACTTC. It yields the protein CASTAGVYEQYF.